This TCR beta chain comes out of a study of breast tumors, draining lymph nodes, adjacent tissues. There are many counts of this clonotype. The antigen remains unidentified. Each CDR3 protein is one row after TCRdb ran MiXCR on the multiplex PCR reads. The table has fewer than 150,000 distinct CDR3 sequences, around 20% seen once. Study-wide results and limits: Luminal-like breast cancer showed significantly greater tumor-nontumor repertoire similarity than basal-like breast cancer did. The lymph node origin of tumor T cells was framed as consistent with a hypothesis, not demonstrated.

The lymph nodes were axillary draining lymph nodes from breast cancer patients. In germline, CDR1 is KGHSH, CDR2 LQKENI. There are 15 residues in the CDR3. J gave up 3 bases and V 4 bases, and 7 bases lay outside the gene matches. The source is a female donor with breast cancer. Some clones in this sample may be carry-over from other donors' samples. The specimen sequenced was axillary lymph node tissue. J is TRBJ2-7 and V is TRBV18; 9 bases agree with TRBD1. In DNA form, the CDR3 reads TGTGCCAGCTCACGGACAGGGGAGAGGTTCTACGAGCAGTACTTC. Its translation is CASSRTGERFYEQYF.